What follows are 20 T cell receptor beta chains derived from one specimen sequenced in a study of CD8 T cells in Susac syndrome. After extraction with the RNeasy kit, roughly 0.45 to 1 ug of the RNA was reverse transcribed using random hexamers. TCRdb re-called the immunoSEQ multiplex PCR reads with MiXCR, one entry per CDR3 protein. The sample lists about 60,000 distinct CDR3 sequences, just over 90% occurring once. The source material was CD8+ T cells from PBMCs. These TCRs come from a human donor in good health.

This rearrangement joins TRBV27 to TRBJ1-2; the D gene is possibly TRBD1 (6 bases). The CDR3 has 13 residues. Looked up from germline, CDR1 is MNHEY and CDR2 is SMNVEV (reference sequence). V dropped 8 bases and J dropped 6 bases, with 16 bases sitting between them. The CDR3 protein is CASAIWGGDGYTF. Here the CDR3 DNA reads TGTGCCAGCGCGATTTGGGGGGGCGATGGCTACACCTTC.

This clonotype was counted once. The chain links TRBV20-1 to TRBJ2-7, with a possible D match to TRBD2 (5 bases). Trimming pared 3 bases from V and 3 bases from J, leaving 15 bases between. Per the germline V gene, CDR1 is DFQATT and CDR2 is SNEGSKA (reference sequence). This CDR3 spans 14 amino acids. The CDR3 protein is CSARPIGRDYEQYF. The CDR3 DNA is TGCAGTGCTAGGCCGATTGGGAGAGACTACGAGCAGTACTTC.

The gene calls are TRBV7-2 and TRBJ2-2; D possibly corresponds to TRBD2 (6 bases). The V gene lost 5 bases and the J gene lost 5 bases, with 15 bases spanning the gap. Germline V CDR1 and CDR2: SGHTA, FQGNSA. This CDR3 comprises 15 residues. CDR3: CASSMDYLSTGELFF. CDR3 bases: TGTGCCAGCAGCATGGACTACCTCAGTACCGGGGAGCTGTTTTTT.

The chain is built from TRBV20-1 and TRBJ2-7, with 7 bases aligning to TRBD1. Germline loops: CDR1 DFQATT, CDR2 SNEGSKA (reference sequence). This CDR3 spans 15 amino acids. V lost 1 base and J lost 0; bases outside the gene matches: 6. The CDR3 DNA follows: TGCAGTGCTAGAGGGACAGGTCATAGCTCCTACGAGCAGTACTTC. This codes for CSARGTGHSSYEQYF.

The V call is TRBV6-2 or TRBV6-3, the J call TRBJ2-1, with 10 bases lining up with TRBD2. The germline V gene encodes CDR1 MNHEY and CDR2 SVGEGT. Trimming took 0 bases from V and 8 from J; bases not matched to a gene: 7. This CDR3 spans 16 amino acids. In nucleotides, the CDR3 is TGTGCCAGCAGTTACTCGACGAGCGGGGGGGCGGATGAGCAGTTCTTC. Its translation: CASSYSTSGGADEQFF.

Here the CDR3 reads CASSLGQGVSHEQYF. In nucleotides, the CDR3 is TGTGCCAGCAGCTTGGGACAGGGGGTCAGTCACGAGCAGTACTTC. The chain uses TRBV5-5 and TRBJ2-7, with TRBD1 matching over 9 bases. The CDR3 has 15 residues. Losses at the gene ends were 0 bases for V and 5 bases for J; bases not matched to a gene: 6. The germline V gene encodes CDR1 SGHKS and CDR2 YYEKEE (reference sequence).

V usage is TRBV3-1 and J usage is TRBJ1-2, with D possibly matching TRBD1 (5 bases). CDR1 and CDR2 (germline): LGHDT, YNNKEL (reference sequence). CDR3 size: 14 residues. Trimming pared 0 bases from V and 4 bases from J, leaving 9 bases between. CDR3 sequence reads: CASSQDTGVYGYTF. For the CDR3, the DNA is TGTGCCAGCAGCCAAGATACGGGGGTCTATGGCTACACCTTC.

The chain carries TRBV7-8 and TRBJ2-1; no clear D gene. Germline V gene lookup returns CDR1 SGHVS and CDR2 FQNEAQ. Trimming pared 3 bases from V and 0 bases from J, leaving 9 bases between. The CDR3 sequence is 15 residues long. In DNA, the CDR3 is TGTGCCAGCAGCTTCGGACCTAGCTCCTACAATGAGCAGTTCTTC. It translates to CASSFGPSSYNEQFF.

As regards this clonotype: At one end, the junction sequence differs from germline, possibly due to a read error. CDR3 in DNA: TGTGCCTGCAGTTATGGATTTTCAATGAACACTGAAGCTTTCTTT. This encodes CACSYGFSMNTEAFF. The chain uses TRBV6-5 and TRBJ1-1; no definite D call. In germline, CDR1 is MNHEY, CDR2 SVGAGI. The CDR3 length is 15 residues.

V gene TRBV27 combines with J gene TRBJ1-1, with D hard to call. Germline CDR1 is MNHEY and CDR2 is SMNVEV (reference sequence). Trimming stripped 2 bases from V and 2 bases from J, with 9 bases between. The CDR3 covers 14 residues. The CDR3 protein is CASSLVGVNTEAFF. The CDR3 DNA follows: TGTGCCAGCAGTTTAGTTGGGGTCAACACTGAAGCTTTCTTT.

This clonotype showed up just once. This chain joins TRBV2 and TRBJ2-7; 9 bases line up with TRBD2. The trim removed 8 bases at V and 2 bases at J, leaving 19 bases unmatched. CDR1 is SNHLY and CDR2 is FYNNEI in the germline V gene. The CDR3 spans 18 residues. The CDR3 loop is CASLPWGILAGRTYEQYF. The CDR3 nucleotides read TGTGCCAGCCTCCCCTGGGGGATCCTAGCGGGGAGAACCTACGAGCAGTACTTC.

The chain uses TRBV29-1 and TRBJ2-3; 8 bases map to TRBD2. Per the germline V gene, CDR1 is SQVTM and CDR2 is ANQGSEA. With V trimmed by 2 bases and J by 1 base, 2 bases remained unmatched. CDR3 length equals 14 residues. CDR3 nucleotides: TGCAGCGTTGAATGGCGGGGGGGCACAGATACGCAGTATTTT. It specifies CSVEWRGGTDTQYF.

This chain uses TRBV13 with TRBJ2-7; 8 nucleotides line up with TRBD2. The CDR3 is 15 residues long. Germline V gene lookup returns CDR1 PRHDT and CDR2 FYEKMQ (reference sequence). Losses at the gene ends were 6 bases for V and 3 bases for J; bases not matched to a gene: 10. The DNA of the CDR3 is TGTGCCAGCAGAGATAGCGGGGCCGGCCTCTACGAGCAGTACTTC. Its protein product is CASRDSGAGLYEQYF.

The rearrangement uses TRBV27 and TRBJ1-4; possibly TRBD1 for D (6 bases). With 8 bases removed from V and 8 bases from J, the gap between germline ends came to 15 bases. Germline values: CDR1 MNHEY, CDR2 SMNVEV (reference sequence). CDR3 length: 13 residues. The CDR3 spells CASSGGYYEKLFF. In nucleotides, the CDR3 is TGTGCCAGCTCGGGGGGCTATTACGAAAAACTGTTTTTT.

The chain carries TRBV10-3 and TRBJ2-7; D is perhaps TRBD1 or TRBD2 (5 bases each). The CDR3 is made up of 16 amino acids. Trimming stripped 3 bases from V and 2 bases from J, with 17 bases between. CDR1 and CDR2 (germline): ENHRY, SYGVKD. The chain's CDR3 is CAISDPEGRETYEQYF. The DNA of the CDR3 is TGTGCCATCAGTGACCCCGAGGGCAGGGAAACCTACGAGCAGTACTTC.

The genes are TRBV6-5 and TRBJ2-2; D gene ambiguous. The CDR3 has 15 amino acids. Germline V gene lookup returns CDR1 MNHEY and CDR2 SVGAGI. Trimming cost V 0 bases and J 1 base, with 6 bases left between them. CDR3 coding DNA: TGTGCCAGCAGTTACTCGATCGAGAACACCGGGGAGCTGTTTTTT. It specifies CASSYSIENTGELFF.

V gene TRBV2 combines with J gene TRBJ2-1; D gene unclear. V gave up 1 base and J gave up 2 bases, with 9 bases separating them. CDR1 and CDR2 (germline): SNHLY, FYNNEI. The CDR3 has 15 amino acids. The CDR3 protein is CASSEVLGTYNEQFF. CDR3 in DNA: TGTGCCAGCAGTGAAGTGTTAGGGACCTACAATGAGCAGTTCTTC.

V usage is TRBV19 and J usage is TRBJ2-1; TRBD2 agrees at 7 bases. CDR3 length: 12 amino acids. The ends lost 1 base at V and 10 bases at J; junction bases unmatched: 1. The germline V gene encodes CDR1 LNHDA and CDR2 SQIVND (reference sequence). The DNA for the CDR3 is TGTGCCAGTAGTATAGTGCGGGGGGAGCAGTTCTTC. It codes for CASSIVRGEQFF.

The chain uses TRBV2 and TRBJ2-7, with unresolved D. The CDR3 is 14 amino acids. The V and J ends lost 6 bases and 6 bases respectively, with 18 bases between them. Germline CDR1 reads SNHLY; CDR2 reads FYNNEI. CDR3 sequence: CASRGRWPTREQYF. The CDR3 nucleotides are TGTGCCAGCAGGGGAAGGTGGCCTACGCGCGAGCAGTACTTC.

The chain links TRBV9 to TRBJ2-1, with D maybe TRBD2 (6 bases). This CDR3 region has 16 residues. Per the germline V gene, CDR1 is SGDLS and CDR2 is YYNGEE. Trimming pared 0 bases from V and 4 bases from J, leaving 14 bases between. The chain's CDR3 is CASSVVAAGLYNEQFF. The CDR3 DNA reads TGTGCCAGCAGCGTAGTAGCTGCGGGGCTATACAATGAGCAGTTCTTC.